This T cell receptor beta chain was sequenced in a study of a mutant IDH1 vaccine in newly diagnosed glioma. Study-wide context: Averaging around 42 years of age, treated patients were approximately 62% male and approximately 40% female. Most patients had received both radiotherapy and temozolomide, the prior options being radiotherapy, temozolomide, or both.

The time point here: baseline, week 1 (first vaccination visit). The treatment denotes: pre-vaccination baseline after standard-of-care therapy. Study-wide points: Across multiple MHC alleles, 90% to 95% of patients had vaccine-induced responses. Pseudoprogression apparently lacked any relation to changes in top peripheral T cell clonotypes.

Germline values: CDR1 SGHRS, CDR2 YFSETQ. V shed 4 bases and J shed 9 bases, with 11 bases lying between them. The CDR3 runs 13 residues. With respect to this clone: Its antigen is unidentified.

Measured with immunoSEQ multiplex PCR; TCRdb has only the in-frame clones, and not every one. The table lists some 38,000 clones, 60% to 80% of them singletons. Source: PBMCs, taken from a glioma patient treated with radiotherapy, temozolomide or both. The chain uses TRBV5-1 and TRBJ1-6; no definite D call. The sequence was obtained from a man in his forties or fifties with glioma. Some clones in this sample may be carry-over from other donors' samples. The CDR3 region is CASSPGYASPLHF. The CDR3 DNA follows: TGCGCCAGCAGCCCTGGCTATGCTTCACCCCTCCACTTT.